The clone carrying this T cell receptor (beta chain) turned up a few times. With 5 bases removed from V and 4 bases from J, the gap between germline ends came to 15 bases. This CDR3 comprises 14 residues. Germline V lookup: CDR1 SGHTA, CDR2 FQGNSA. Patients from Seattle were sampled longitudinally, starting during active infection. As processed by the authors: For nucleated cells, counts were estimated from reference gene primer amplification. Profiling relied on immunoSEQ multiplex PCR, and the TCRdb table lists in-frame clones only, not all of them. V, J and clone size reflect that table, while D and trimming were determined from the DNA. The table shows around 170,000 clones, with roughly 81% occurring only once. This sample is drawn from a study of blood T cell repertoires in COVID-19. Study-wide context: The United States, Italy and Spain provided the acute and convalescent COVID-19 samples. PBMCs, B-cell-depleted T cells, or T cells provided the cDNA or gDNA that made up the material.

The clonotype originates from a woman aged 80 or older with COVID-19, enrolled during active disease. Specimen: peripheral blood. The rearrangement links TRBV7-2 to TRBJ2-7; D perhaps matches TRBD2 (6 bases). CDR3 residues: CASSLRGEVYEQYF. Here the CDR3 DNA reads TGTGCCAGCAGCCTTAGAGGGGAGGTTTACGAGCAGTACTTC.